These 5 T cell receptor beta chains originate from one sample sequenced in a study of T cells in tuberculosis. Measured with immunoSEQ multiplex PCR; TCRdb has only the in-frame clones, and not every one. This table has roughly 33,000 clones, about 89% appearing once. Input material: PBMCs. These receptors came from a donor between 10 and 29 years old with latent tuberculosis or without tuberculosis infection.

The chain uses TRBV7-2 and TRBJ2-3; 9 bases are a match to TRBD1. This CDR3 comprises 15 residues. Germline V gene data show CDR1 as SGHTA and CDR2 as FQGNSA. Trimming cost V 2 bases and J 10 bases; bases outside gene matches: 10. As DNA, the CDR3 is TGTGCCAGCAGCTTATCCACGGGACAGGGATACGCGCAGTATTTT. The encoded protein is CASSLSTGQGYAQYF.

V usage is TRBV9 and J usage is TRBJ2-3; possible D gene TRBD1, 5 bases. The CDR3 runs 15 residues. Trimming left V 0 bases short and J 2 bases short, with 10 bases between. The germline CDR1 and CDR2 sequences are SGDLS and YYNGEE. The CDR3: CASSVGRGYTDTQYF. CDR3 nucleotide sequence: TGTGCCAGCAGCGTAGGAAGGGGATACACAGATACGCAGTATTTT.

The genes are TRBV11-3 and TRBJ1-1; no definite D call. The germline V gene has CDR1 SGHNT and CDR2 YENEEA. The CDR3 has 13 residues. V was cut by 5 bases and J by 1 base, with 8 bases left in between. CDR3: CASSKEANTEAFF. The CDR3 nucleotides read TGTGCCAGCAGCAAAGAAGCGAACACTGAAGCTTTCTTT.

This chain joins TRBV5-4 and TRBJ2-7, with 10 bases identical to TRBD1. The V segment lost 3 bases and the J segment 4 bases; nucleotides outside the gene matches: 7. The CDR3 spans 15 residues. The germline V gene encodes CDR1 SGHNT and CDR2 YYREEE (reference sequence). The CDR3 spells CASSWGQGIYYEQYF. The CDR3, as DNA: TGTGCCAGCAGCTGGGGACAGGGGATTTATTACGAGCAGTACTTC.

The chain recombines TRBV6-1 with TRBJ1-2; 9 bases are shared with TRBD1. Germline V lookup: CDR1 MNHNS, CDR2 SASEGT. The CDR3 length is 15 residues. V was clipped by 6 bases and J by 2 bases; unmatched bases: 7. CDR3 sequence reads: CASSKDRGVNYGYTF. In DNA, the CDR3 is TGTGCCAGCAGCAAGGACAGGGGAGTCAACTATGGCTACACCTTC.